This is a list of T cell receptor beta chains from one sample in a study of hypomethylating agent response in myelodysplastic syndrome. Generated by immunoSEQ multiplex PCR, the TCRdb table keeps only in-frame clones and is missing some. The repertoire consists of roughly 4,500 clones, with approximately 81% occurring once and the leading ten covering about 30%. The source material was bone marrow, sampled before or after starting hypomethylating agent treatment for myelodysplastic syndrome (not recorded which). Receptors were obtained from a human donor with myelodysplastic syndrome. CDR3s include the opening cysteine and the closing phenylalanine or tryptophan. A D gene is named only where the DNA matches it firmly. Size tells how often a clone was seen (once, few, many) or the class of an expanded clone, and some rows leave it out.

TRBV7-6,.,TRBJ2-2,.,CASSLGYGELFF,TGTGCCAGCAGCTTAGGTTACGGGGAGCTGTTTTTT
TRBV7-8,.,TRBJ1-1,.,CASSLDRDTEAFF,TGTGCCAGCAGCTTAGACCGGGACACTGAAGCTTTCTTT
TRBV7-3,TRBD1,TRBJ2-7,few,CASSSAGTGGFEQYF,TGTGCCAGCAGCTCCGCCGGGACAGGGGGGTTCGAGCAGTACTTC
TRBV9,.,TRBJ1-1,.,CASKPRVSTEAFF,TGTGCCAGCAAGCCGAGGGTGAGCACTGAAGCTTTCTTT
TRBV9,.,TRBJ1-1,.,CASSVAAGEAFF,TGTGCCAGCAGCGTAGCGGCAGGTGAAGCTTTCTTT
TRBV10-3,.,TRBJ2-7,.,CAISEPGAGSVPVQYF,TGTGCCATCAGTGAACCCGGCGCAGGGAGCGTACCGGTGCAGTACTTC
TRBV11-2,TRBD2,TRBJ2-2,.,CASSLVAFGGTNTGELFF,TGTGCCAGCAGCTTAGTGGCTTTCGGGGGGACGAACACCGGGGAGCTGTTTTTT
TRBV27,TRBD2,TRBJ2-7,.,CASSFFSSGRGKGSYEQYF,TGTGCCAGCAGTTTTTTCTCTAGCGGGAGGGGGAAAGGATCCTACGAGCAGTACTTC
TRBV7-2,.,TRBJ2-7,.,CASKPRGPYEQYF,TGTGCCAGCAAACCGCGAGGCCCCTACGAGCAGTACTTC
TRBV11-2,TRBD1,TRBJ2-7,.,CASSKDRGRFEQYF,TGTGCCAGCAGCAAGGACAGGGGGCGCTTCGAGCAGTACTTC
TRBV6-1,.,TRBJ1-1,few,CASTKAQRGNTEAFF,TGTGCCAGCACCAAGGCCCAACGAGGGAACACTGAAGCTTTCTTT
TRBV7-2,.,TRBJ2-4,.,CASSSLSQITKNIQYF,TGTGCCAGCAGCTCCCTTTCACAGATCACCAAAAACATTCAGTACTTC
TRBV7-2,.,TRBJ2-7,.,CASSQTQPGTFREQYF,TGTGCCAGCAGCCAAACTCAGCCCGGGACATTCCGGGAGCAGTACTTC
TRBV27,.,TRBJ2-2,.,CASRPGTMRSGELFF,TGTGCCAGCAGGCCCGGGACCATGAGGTCCGGGGAGCTGTTTTTT
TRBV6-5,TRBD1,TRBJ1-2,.,CASTPPGTGGRGYTF,TGTGCCAGCACCCCGCCCGGGACAGGGGGCCGGGGCTACACCTTC
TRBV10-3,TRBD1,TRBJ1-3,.,CAISHHRGLTGNTIYF,TGTGCCATCAGTCACCACAGGGGGCTAACAGGAAACACCATATATTTT
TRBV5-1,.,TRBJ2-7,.,CASSLDVWLHEQYF,TGCGCCAGCAGCTTGGACGTTTGGCTCCACGAGCAGTACTTC
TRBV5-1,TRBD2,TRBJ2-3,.,CASSLVSGRPSTDTQYF,TGCGCCAGCAGCTTGGTGAGCGGGAGGCCCAGCACAGATACGCAGTATTTT
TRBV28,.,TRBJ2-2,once,CASSLARSSAGTGELFF,TGTGCCAGCAGCTTGGCCCGATCCTCTGCGGGAACCGGGGAGCTGTTTTTT
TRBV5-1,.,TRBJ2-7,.,CASSLDVWLYEQYF,TGCGCCAGCAGCTTGGACGTTTGGCTCTACGAGCAGTACTTC
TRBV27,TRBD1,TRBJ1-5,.,CASSLGQGNNQPQHF,TGTGCCAGCAGTCTAGGACAGGGAAACAATCAGCCCCAGCATTTT
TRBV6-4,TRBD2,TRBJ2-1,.,CASSGGSGSVGSGEQFF,TGTGCCAGCAGTGGTGGTAGCGGGAGTGTGGGCTCGGGTGAGCAGTTCTTC
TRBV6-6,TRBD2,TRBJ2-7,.,CASMNGGGGGDEQYF,TGTGCCAGCATGAATGGCGGGGGGGGTGGAGACGAGCAGTACTTC
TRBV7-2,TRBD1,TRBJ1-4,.,CASSFSTGGYEKLFF,TGTGCCAGCAGCTTTTCGACAGGGGGGTATGAAAAACTGTTTTTT
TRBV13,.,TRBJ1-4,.,CASSRGATNEKLFF,TGTGCCAGCAGCCGGGGTGCAACTAATGAAAAACTGTTTTTT
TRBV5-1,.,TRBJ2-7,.,CASSLDRSTYEQYF,TGCGCCAGCAGCTTAGACAGGTCGACCTACGAGCAGTACTTC
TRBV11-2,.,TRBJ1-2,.,CASSSYPSKGSAYGYTF,TGTGCCAGCAGCTCCTACCCTTCGAAAGGGTCGGCCTATGGCTACACCTTC
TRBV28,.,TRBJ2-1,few,CASSLTGMDEQFF,TGTGCCAGCAGTTTGACGGGGATGGATGAGCAGTTCTTC
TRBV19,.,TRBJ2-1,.,CASSPGRTYNEQFF,TGTGCCAGTAGTCCGGGGAGAACCTACAATGAGCAGTTCTTC
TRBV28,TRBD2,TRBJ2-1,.,CYVGGPQISEQFF,TGTTACGTGGGAGGGCCTCAGATCAGTGAGCAGTTCTTC
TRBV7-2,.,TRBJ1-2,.,CASSPTTHMRGYTF,TGTGCCAGCAGCCCAACGACACACATGAGGGGCTACACCTTC
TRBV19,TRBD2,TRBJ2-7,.,CASSIRDAGGEQYF,TGTGCCAGTAGTATAAGGGATGCCGGGGGGGAGCAGTACTTC
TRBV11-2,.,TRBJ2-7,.,CASSTGTAGEQYF,TGTGCCAGCAGCACCGGGACGGCTGGCGAGCAGTACTTC
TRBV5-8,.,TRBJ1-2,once,CASSLDSARGYGYTF,TGTGCCAGCAGCTTGGACTCGGCTAGGGGGTATGGCTACACCTTC
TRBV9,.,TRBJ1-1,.,CASSVGGVRTEAFF,TGTGCCAGCAGCGTCGGGGGTGTGCGGACTGAAGCTTTCTTT
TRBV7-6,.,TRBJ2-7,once,CASSLVPKPTISEQYF,TGTGCCAGCAGCTTAGTACCGAAACCCACAATTAGCGAGCAGTACTTC
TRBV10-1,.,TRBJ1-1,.,CASSSAGDTEAFF,TGCGCCAGCAGTTCCGCTGGGGACACTGAAGCTTTCTTT
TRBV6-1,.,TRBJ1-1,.,CASSEQGGLGTEAFF,TGTGCCAGCAGTGAGCAGGGAGGTTTGGGCACTGAAGCTTTCTTT
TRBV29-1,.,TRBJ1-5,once,CSVGGANQPQHF,TGCAGCGTTGGGGGCGCGAATCAGCCCCAGCATTTT
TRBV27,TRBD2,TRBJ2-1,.,CASSLLMSGRAYNEQFF,TGTGCCAGCAGTTTACTAATGAGCGGGAGGGCTTACAATGAGCAGTTCTTC
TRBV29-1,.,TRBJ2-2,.,CSARPGPPTGELFF,TGCAGCGCCCGACCGGGGCCCCCTACCGGGGAGCTGTTTTTT
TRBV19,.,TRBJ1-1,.,CASSAGTPIRNTEAFF,TGTGCCAGTAGTGCCGGGACACCCATTAGGAACACTGAAGCTTTCTTT
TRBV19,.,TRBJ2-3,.,CASSIAGADTQYF,TGTGCCAGTAGTATAGCGGGGGCAGATACGCAGTATTTT
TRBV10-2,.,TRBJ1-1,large,CASSEWSTIGTEAFF,TGCGCCAGCAGTGAGTGGTCCACCATAGGCACTGAAGCTTTCTTT
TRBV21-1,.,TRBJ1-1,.,CASSNFPGEDTEAFF,TGTGCCAGCAGCAACTTCCCAGGAGAGGACACTGAAGCTTTCTTT
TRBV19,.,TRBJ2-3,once,CASRKYRDTDTQYF,TGTGCCAGTAGGAAATATCGGGACACAGATACGCAGTATTTT
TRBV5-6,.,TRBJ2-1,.,CASSDDQGGVNEQFF,TGTGCCAGCAGCGATGACCAGGGCGGGGTGAATGAGCAGTTCTTC
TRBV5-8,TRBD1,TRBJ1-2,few,CASSSSGTGEGYTF,TGTGCCAGCAGCTCCTCCGGGACAGGGGAAGGCTACACCTTC
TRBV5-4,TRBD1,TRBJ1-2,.,CASSLGTGSNYGYTF,TGTGCCAGCAGCTTGGGGACAGGGTCTAACTATGGCTACACCTTC
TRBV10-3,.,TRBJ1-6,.,CAISESAGRSGSPLHF,TGTGCCATCAGTGAGAGCGCAGGGAGATCGGGATCACCCCTCCACTTT
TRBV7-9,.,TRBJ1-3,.,CASTLGTGPGNTIYF,TGTGCCAGCACACTGGGCACAGGGCCTGGAAACACCATATATTTT
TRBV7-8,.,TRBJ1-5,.,CASSKEGGDQPQHF,TGTGCCAGCAGCAAAGAGGGGGGGGACCAGCCCCAGCATTTT
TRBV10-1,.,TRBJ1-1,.,CASSELGPAEAFF,TGCGCCAGCAGTGAGTTGGGGCCGGCTGAAGCTTTCTTT
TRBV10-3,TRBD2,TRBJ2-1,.,CAIRPGTNMAIEQFF,TGTGCCATCAGGCCGGGGACTAACATGGCTATTGAGCAGTTCTTC
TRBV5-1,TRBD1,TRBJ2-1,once,CASSDWDRGRNEQFF,TGCGCCAGCAGCGACTGGGACAGGGGTAGAAATGAGCAGTTCTTC
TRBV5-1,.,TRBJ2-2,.,CASSLQGDGELFF,TGCGCCAGCAGCTTACAGGGAGACGGGGAGCTGTTTTTT
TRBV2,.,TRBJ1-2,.,CASSQTNNYGYTF,TGTGCCAGCAGTCAGACTAATAACTATGGCTACACCTTC